This entry describes one TCR beta chain. CD45RO negativity and positive selection for CCR7 defined naive CD8 cells, a population that excluded terminally differentiated effector memory CD45RA+ cells. Measured with immunoSEQ multiplex PCR; TCRdb has only the in-frame clones, and not every one. The sample yields some 1,900,000 clones, over 85% seen once. This sample stems from a study of shared clonotypes between healthy human individuals. Trimming cost V 0 bases and J 8 bases; bases outside gene matches: 8. Germline V gives CDR1 LGHNA, CDR2 YSLEER. The CDR3 has 16 amino acids. V usage is TRBV4-3 and J usage is TRBJ2-1, with TRBD2 matching over 9 bases. The source material was naive CD8+ T cells sorted from blood. The origin of this receptor is a man between 18 and 35 years old in good health. The CDR3 loop is CASSQDRGGRVDEQFF. CDR3 DNA sequence: TGCGCCAGCAGCCAAGATAGAGGCGGGAGGGTGGATGAGCAGTTCTTC.